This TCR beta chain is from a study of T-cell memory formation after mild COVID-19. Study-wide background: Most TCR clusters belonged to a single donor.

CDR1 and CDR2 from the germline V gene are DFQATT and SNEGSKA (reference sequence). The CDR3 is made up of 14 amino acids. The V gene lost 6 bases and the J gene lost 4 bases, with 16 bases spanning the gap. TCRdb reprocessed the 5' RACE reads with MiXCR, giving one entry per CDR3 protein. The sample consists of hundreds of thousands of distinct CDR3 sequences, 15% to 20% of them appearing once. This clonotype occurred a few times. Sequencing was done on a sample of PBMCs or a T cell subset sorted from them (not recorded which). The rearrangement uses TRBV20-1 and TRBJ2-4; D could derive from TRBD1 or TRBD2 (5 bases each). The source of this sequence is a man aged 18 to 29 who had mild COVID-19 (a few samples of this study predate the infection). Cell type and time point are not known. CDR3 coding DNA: TGCAGTGCCACCCGGGACCTAATTAAAAACATTCAGTACTTC. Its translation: CSATRDLIKNIQYF.